These T cell receptor beta chains were read from a single sample in a study of shared clonotypes between healthy human individuals. Some clones are missing from TCRdb's copy, which holds only in-frame ones; the method was immunoSEQ multiplex PCR. The sample yields about 2.3 million clones, 90% to 95% seen once. The sequenced sample was naive CD4+ T cells from PBMCs. The receptors shown here come from a man younger than 35 in good health. Some clones in this sample may be carry-over from other donors' samples. Each CDR3 is given with its conserved first and last residue. Each record gives: V gene, clone size, J gene, D gene, CDR3 protein, CDR3 DNA. D genes are given only for firm matches. Rows may omit the clone size; those that give it use once, few, many or a size class.

V gene: TRBV29-1
clone size: -
J gene: TRBJ2-1
D gene: -
CDR3 protein: CSFRSGEQFF
CDR3 DNA: TGCAGCTTTCGAAGCGGTGAGCAGTTCTTC

V gene: TRBV7-8
clone size: -
J gene: TRBJ2-3
D gene: TRBD2
CDR3 protein: CASSLARGAGGGSTDTQYF
CDR3 DNA: TGTGCCAGCAGCTTAGCGCGGGGAGCGGGAGGCGGCAGCACAGATACGCAGTATTTT

V gene: TRBV10-3
clone size: -
J gene: TRBJ2-5
D gene: TRBD1
CDR3 protein: CAISDPGQGPQETQYF
CDR3 DNA: TGTGCCATCAGTGACCCAGGACAGGGCCCCCAAGAGACCCAGTACTTC

V gene: TRBV4-1
clone size: -
J gene: TRBJ2-5
D gene: -
CDR3 protein: CASSQDQGREGTQYF
CDR3 DNA: TGCGCCAGCAGCCAAGATCAGGGGAGAGAAGGGACCCAGTACTTC

V gene: TRBV2
clone size: -
J gene: TRBJ2-5
D gene: -
CDR3 protein: CASSDSTQETQYF
CDR3 DNA: TGTGCCAGCAGTGACTCCACCCAAGAGACCCAGTACTTC

V gene: TRBV10-3
clone size: -
J gene: TRBJ2-3
D gene: -
CDR3 protein: CAISSSTDTQYF
CDR3 DNA: TGTGCCATCAGTTCCAGCACAGATACGCAGTATTTT

V gene: TRBV11-3
clone size: once
J gene: TRBJ2-2
D gene: -
CDR3 protein: CASSLPNGELFF
CDR3 DNA: TGTGCCAGCAGCCTACCTAACGGGGAGCTGTTTTTT

V gene: TRBV14
clone size: few
J gene: TRBJ1-1
D gene: -
CDR3 protein: CASRKDSVNTEAFF
CDR3 DNA: TGTGCCAGCAGAAAGGACAGTGTGAACACTGAAGCTTTCTTT

V gene: TRBV11-2
clone size: once
J gene: TRBJ2-7
D gene: TRBD2
CDR3 protein: CASSSSSPLAGVSYEQYF
CDR3 DNA: TGTGCCAGCAGCTCCTCCTCCCCCCTAGCGGGGGTATCCTACGAGCAGTACTTC

V gene: TRBV4-1
clone size: -
J gene: TRBJ1-4
D gene: TRBD1
CDR3 protein: CASSQPSRDREEKLFF
CDR3 DNA: TGCGCCAGCAGCCAACCGTCCCGGGACAGAGAAGAAAAACTGTTTTTT

V gene: TRBV7-2
clone size: -
J gene: TRBJ1-3
D gene: -
CDR3 protein: CASRQSSSGNTIYF
CDR3 DNA: TGTGCCAGCAGGCAGTCAAGCTCTGGAAACACCATATATTTT

V gene: TRBV28
clone size: -
J gene: TRBJ1-5
D gene: -
CDR3 protein: CASSYRTSRNQPQHF
CDR3 DNA: TGTGCCAGCAGCTACCGGACATCCCGCAATCAGCCCCAGCATTTT

V gene: TRBV29-1
clone size: -
J gene: TRBJ1-1
D gene: TRBD1
CDR3 protein: CSVRRQGFTEAFF
CDR3 DNA: TGCAGCGTTCGGAGACAGGGTTTCACTGAAGCTTTCTTT

V gene: TRBV7-8
clone size: -
J gene: TRBJ2-1
D gene: TRBD2
CDR3 protein: CASSLGGSQPYNEQFF
CDR3 DNA: TGTGCCAGCAGCCTGGGCGGGAGCCAGCCCTACAATGAGCAGTTCTTC

V gene: TRBV19
clone size: -
J gene: TRBJ2-7
D gene: -
CDR3 protein: CASSWRDRAYEQYF
CDR3 DNA: TGTGCCAGTAGTTGGAGGGACAGAGCCTACGAGCAGTACTTC

V gene: TRBV18
clone size: -
J gene: TRBJ1-4
D gene: -
CDR3 protein: CASSRQGVNEKLFF
CDR3 DNA: TGTGCCAGCTCGCGACAAGGGGTCAATGAAAAACTGTTTTTT

V gene: TRBV10-3
clone size: -
J gene: TRBJ1-2
D gene: -
CDR3 protein: CAISESGAVDYGYTF
CDR3 DNA: TGTGCCATCAGTGAGTCCGGGGCGGTGGACTATGGCTACACCTTC

V gene: TRBV11-3
clone size: once
J gene: TRBJ2-7
D gene: TRBD1
CDR3 protein: CASSLMTGPTYEQYF
CDR3 DNA: TGTGCCAGCAGCTTAATGACAGGGCCCACCTACGAGCAGTACTTC

V gene: TRBV6-6
clone size: -
J gene: TRBJ1-5
D gene: -
CDR3 protein: CASEPQGGQPQHF
CDR3 DNA: TGTGCCAGCGAACCACAGGGCGGACAGCCCCAGCATTTT

V gene: TRBV5-1
clone size: once
J gene: TRBJ2-1
D gene: TRBD2
CDR3 protein: CASSLAPSGRLGNEQFF
CDR3 DNA: TGCGCCAGCAGCTTGGCTCCTAGCGGGAGGCTGGGCAATGAGCAGTTCTTC

V gene: TRBV5-1
clone size: -
J gene: TRBJ2-5
D gene: -
CDR3 protein: CASSSLLGSPETQYF
CDR3 DNA: TGCGCCAGCAGCTCCCTTTTAGGGAGCCCAGAGACCCAGTACTTC

V gene: TRBV2
clone size: once
J gene: TRBJ2-1
D gene: TRBD1
CDR3 protein: CASSEPDRVKNEQFF
CDR3 DNA: TGTGCCAGCAGTGAACCGGACAGGGTAAAAAATGAGCAGTTCTTC

V gene: TRBV7-2
clone size: -
J gene: TRBJ2-7
D gene: TRBD2
CDR3 protein: CASSLAGLSSYEQYF
CDR3 DNA: TGTGCCAGCAGCTTAGCGGGACTATCCTCCTACGAGCAGTACTTC

V gene: TRBV7-7
clone size: -
J gene: TRBJ2-7
D gene: -
CDR3 protein: CASSRSGSYEQYF
CDR3 DNA: TGTGCCAGCAGTCGGTCCGGCTCCTACGAGCAGTACTTC

V gene: TRBV6-5
clone size: -
J gene: TRBJ2-7
D gene: -
CDR3 protein: CASSYQGGGAYEQYF
CDR3 DNA: TGTGCCAGCAGTTACCAGGGGGGCGGGGCCTACGAGCAGTACTTC

V gene: TRBV7-2
clone size: -
J gene: TRBJ2-7
D gene: -
CDR3 protein: CASSLGLPSSDYEQYF
CDR3 DNA: TGTGCCAGCAGCTTAGGGTTGCCGTCGTCCGACTACGAGCAGTACTTC

V gene: TRBV9
clone size: -
J gene: TRBJ2-3
D gene: TRBD2
CDR3 protein: CASTRTSGSTDTQYF
CDR3 DNA: TGTGCCAGCACCCGGACTAGCGGTAGCACAGATACGCAGTATTTT